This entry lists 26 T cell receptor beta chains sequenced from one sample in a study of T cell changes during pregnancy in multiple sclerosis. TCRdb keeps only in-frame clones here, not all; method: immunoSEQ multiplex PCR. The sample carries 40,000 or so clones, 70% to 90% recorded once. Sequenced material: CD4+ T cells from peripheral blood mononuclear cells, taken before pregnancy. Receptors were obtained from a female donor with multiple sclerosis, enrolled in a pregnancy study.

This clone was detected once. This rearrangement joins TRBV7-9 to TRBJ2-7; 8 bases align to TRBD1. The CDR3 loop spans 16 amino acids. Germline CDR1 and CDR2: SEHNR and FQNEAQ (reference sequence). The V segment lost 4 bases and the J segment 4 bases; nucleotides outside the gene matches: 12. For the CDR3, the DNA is TGTGCCAGCAGCTCGCCCGCGACAGGGGCCAGATACGAGCAGTACTTC. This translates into CASSSPATGARYEQYF.

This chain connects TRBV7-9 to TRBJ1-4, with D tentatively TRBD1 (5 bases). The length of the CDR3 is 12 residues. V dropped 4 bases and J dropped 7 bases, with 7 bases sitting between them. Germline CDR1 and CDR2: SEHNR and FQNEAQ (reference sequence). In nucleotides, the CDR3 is TGTGCCAGCAGCTCGGGGGGTGAAAAACTGTTTTTT. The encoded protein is CASSSGGEKLFF.

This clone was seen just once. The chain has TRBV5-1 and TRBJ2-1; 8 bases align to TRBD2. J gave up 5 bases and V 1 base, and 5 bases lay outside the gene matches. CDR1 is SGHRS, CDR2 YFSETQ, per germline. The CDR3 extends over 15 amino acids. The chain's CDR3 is CASSLLGGANNEQFF. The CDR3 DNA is TGCGCCAGCAGCTTGCTCGGGGGGGCTAACAATGAGCAGTTCTTC.

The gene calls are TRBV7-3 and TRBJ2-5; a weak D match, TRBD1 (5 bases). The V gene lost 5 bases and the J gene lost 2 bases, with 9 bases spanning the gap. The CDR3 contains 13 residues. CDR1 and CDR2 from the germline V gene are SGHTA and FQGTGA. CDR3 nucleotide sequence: TGTGCCAGCAGCCGCAGGGTGCAAGAGACCCAGTACTTC. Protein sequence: CASSRRVQETQYF.

The CDR3 here is CASRGRGGTNTGELFF. The CDR3 coding sequence is TGTGCCAGCAGGGGCCGAGGCGGGACGAACACCGGGGAGCTGTTTTTT. The chain joins TRBV6-6 to TRBJ2-2; a weak D match, TRBD2 (6 bases). The CDR3 spans 16 residues. The V end was cut by 6 bases, the J end by 0 bases, with 14 bases between. CDR1 is MNHNY and CDR2 is SVGAGI in the germline V gene (reference sequence).

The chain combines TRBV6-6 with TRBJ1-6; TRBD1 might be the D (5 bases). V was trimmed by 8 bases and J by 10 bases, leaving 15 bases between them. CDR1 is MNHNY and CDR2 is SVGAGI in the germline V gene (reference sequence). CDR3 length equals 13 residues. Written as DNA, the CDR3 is TGTGCCAGCGCTGGGGGGGGAGGATCACCCCTCCACTTT. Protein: CASAGGGGSPLHF.

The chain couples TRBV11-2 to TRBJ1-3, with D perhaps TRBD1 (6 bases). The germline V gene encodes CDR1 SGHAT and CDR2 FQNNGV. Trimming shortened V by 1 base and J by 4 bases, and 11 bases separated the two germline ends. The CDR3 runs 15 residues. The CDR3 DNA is TGTGCCAGCAGCTTAGTCGGGACATACGGAAACACCATATATTTT. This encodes CASSLVGTYGNTIYF.

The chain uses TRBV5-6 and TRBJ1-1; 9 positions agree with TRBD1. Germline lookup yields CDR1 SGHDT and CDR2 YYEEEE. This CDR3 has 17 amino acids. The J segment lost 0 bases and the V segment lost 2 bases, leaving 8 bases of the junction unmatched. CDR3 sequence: CASSLQTGGLMNTEAFF. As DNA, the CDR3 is TGTGCCAGCAGCTTACAGACAGGGGGGCTGATGAACACTGAAGCTTTCTTT. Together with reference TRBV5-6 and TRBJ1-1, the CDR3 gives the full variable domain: DAGVTQSPTHLIKTRGQQVTLRCSPKSGHDTVSWYQQALGQGPQFIFQYYEEEERQRGNFPDRFSGHQFPNYSSELNVNALLLGDSALYLCASSLQTGGLMNTEAFFGQGTRLTVV.

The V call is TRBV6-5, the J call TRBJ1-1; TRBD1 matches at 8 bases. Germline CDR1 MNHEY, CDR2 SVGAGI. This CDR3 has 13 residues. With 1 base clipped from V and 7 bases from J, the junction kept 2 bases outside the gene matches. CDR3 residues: CASSYLGQGEAFF. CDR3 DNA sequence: TGTGCCAGCAGTTACTTAGGACAGGGTGAAGCTTTCTTT.

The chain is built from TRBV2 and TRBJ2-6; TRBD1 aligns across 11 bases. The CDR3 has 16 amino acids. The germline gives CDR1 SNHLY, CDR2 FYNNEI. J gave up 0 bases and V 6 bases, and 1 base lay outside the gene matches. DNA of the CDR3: TGTGCCAGCAGGGGGACAGGGGGCTCTGGGGCCAACGTCCTGACTTTC. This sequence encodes CASRGTGGSGANVLTF. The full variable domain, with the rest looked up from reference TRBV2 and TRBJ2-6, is EPEVTQTPSHQVTQMGQEVILRCVPISNHLYFYWYRQILGQKVEFLVSFYNNEISEKSEIFDDQFSVERPDGSNFTLKIRSTKLEDSAMYFCASRGTGGSGANVLTFGAGSRLTVL.

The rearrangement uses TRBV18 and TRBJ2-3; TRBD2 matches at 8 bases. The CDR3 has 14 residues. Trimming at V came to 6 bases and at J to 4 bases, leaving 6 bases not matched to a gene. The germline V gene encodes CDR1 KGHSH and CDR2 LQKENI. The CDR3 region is CASSPRGGPDTQYF. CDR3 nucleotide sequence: TGTGCCAGCTCCCCCCGGGGGGGCCCAGATACGCAGTATTTT.

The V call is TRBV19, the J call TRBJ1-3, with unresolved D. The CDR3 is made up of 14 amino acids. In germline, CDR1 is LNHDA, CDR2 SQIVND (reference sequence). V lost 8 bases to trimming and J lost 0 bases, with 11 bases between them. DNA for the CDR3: TGTGCCAGTGCGGACTACCACTCTGGAAACACCATATATTTT. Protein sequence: CASADYHSGNTIYF.

The CDR3 DNA reads as TGTGCCAGCAGTTACATCCGAGGGGGCAGACCCTACGAGCAGTACTTC. The encoded protein is CASSYIRGGRPYEQYF. The genes are TRBV6-5 and TRBJ2-7; 7 bases agree with TRBD1. CDR3 length: 16 amino acids. J gave up 2 bases and V 2 bases, and 9 bases lay outside the gene matches. The V gene's germline CDR1 is MNHEY and CDR2 SVGAGI.

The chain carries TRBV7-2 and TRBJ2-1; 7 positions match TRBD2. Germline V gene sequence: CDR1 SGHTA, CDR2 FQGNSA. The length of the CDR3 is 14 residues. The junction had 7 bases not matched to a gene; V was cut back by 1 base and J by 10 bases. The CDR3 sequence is CASSLGDYPKEQFF. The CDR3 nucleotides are TGTGCCAGCAGCTTAGGGGACTACCCCAAGGAGCAGTTCTTC.

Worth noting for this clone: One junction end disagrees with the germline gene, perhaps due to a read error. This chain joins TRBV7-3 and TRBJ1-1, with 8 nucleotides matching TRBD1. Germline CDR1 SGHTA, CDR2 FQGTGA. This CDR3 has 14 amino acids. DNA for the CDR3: TGTGCCAGCAGCGTAACAGGGGGAGACACTGAAGCTTTCTTT. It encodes CASSVTGGDTEAFF.

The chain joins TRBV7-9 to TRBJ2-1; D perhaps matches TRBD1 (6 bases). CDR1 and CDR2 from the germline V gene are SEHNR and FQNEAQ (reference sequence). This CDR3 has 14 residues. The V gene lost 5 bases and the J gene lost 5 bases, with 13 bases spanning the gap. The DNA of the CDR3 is TGTGCCAGCAGCCCGCAGGGGTCGAACAATGAGCAGTTCTTC. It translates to CASSPQGSNNEQFF. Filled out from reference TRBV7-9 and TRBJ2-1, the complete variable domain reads DTGVSQNPRHKITKRGQNVTFRCDPISEHNRLYWYRQTLGQGPEFLTYFQNEAQLEKSRLLSDRFSAERPKGSFSTLEIQRTEQGDSAMYLCASSPQGSNNEQFFGPGTRLTVL.

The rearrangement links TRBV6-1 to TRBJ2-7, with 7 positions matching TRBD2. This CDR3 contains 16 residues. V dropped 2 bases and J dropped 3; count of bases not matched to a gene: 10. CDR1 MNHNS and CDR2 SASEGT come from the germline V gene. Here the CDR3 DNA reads TGTGCCAGCAGTGAACCTATGGGGGGGGATCTCTACGAGCAGTACTTC. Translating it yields CASSEPMGGDLYEQYF.

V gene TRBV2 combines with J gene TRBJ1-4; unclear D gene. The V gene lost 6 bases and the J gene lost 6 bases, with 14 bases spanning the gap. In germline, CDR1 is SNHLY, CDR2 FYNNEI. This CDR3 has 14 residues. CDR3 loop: CASSVFRLDEKLFF. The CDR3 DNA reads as TGTGCCAGCAGCGTTTTCAGGCTGGATGAAAAACTGTTTTTT.

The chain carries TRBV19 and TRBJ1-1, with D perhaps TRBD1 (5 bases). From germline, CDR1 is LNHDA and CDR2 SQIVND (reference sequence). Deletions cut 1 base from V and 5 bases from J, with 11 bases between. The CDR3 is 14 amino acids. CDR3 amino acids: CASSIAGLRTEAFF. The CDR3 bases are TGTGCCAGTAGTATAGCGGGACTGAGGACTGAAGCTTTCTTT.

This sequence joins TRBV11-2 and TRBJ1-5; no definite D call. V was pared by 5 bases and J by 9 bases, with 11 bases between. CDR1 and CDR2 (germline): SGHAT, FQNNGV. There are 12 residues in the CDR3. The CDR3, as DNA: TGTGCCAGCAGCCCTAACGTTTGGCCCCAGCATTTT. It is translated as CASSPNVWPQHF.

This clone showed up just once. The CDR3 DNA reads TGCGCCAGCAGCAGCCTACTAGCGGAGGAGACCCAGTACTTC. It specifies CASSSLLAEETQYF. The gene calls are TRBV5-1 and TRBJ2-5, with TRBD2 identical over 8 bases. This CDR3 is 14 amino acids long. V was clipped by 4 bases and J by 5 bases; unmatched bases: 7. Germline V gene data show CDR1 as SGHRS and CDR2 as YFSETQ.

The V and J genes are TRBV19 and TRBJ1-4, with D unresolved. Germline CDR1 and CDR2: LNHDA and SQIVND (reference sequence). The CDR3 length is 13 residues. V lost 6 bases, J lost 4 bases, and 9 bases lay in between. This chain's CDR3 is CASRWAINEKLFF. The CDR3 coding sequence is TGTGCCAGTAGATGGGCGATTAATGAAAAACTGTTTTTT.

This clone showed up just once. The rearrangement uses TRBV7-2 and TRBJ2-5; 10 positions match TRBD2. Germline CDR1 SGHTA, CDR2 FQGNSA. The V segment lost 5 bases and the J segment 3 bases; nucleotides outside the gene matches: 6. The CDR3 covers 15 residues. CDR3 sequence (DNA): TGTGCCAGCAGCCGGGGACTAGCGCTTAAAGAGACCCAGTACTTC. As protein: CASSRGLALKETQYF.

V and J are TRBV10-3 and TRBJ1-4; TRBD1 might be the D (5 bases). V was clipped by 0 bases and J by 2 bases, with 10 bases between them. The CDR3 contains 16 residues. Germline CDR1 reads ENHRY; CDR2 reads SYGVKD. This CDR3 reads CAISESGRGTNEKLFF. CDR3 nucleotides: TGTGCCATCAGTGAGTCAGGGCGGGGGACTAATGAAAAACTGTTTTTT.

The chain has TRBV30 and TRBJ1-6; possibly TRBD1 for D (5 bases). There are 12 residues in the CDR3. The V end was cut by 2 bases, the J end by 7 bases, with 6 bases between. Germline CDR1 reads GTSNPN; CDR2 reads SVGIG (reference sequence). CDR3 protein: CAWSPGNSPLHF. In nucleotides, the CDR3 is TGTGCCTGGAGTCCAGGGAATTCACCCCTCCACTTT.

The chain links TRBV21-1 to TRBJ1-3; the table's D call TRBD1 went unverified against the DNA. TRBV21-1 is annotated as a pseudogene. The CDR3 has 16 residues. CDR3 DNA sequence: TGTGCCCGCTCCCCCCCCCGCATAGGGGATGGAAACACCATATATTTT. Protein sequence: CARSPPRIGDGNTIYF.